A single T cell receptor beta chain is shown here with its context. This record belongs to a study of blood T cell repertoires in COVID-19. Patients from Seattle were sampled longitudinally, starting during active infection. The data were produced by immunoSEQ multiplex PCR, yet TCRdb's version contains in-frame clones alone and is incomplete. The table lists some 170,000 clones, 75% to 85% of them singletons, with about 10% in the top ten. CDR1 is SNHLY and CDR2 is FYNNEI in the germline V gene. V lost 6 bases and J 1 base, leaving 13 bases between the germline ends. The CDR3 contains 16 residues. The sequencing sample was made of peripheral blood. The rearrangement joins TRBV2 to TRBJ1-6; D is unclear. The clonotype comes from a woman aged 40-49 years with COVID-19, enrolled during active disease. This CDR3 reads CASRTLDSSYNSPLHF. CDR3 in DNA: TGTGCCAGCAGAACACTAGACTCATCCTATAATTCACCCCTCCACTTT.